This TCR beta chain derives from a study of CD4 and CD8 cells across lung adenocarcinoma regions. TCRdb re-analysed the PCR reads in MiXCR, keeping a single row per CDR3 protein. Among 13,000 or so distinct CDR3 sequences, approximately 56% were seen once, and the ten largest hold approximately 35%. Note on this clonotype: Germline and junction disagree at one end, which may indicate a read error.

The CDR3 extends over 14 amino acids. From germline, CDR1 is WNHNN and CDR2 SYGVQD (reference sequence). The receptor comes from a female donor with lung adenocarcinoma. The CD4 and CD8 labels of this study may be unreliable. The sample comprised CD8+ T cells from the margin of a lung tumor. V and J are TRBV10-1 and TRBJ2-5; D is perhaps TRBD1 or TRBD2 (6 bases each). Here the CDR3 reads CAGLGGRDQESQYF. For the CDR3, the DNA is TGCGCGGGGCTCGGGGGCCGGGACCAAGAGTCCCAGTACTTC.